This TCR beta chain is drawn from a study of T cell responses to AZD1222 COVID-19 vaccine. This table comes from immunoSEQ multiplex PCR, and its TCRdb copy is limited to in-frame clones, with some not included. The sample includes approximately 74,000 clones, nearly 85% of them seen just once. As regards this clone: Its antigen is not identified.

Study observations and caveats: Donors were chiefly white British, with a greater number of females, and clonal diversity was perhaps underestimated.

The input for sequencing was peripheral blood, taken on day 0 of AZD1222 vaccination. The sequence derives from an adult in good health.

The CDR3 here is CASRLTGKSNEKLFF. CDR3 in DNA: TGTGCCAGTAGGCTCACAGGGAAGTCTAATGAAAAACTGTTTTTT. The chain couples TRBV19 to TRBJ1-4; D may be TRBD1 (6 bases). The V end lost 6 bases, the J end lost 3 bases, and 14 bases lay between the germline ends. CDR3 size: 15 residues. CDR1 and CDR2 from the germline V gene are LNHDA and SQIVND (reference sequence).